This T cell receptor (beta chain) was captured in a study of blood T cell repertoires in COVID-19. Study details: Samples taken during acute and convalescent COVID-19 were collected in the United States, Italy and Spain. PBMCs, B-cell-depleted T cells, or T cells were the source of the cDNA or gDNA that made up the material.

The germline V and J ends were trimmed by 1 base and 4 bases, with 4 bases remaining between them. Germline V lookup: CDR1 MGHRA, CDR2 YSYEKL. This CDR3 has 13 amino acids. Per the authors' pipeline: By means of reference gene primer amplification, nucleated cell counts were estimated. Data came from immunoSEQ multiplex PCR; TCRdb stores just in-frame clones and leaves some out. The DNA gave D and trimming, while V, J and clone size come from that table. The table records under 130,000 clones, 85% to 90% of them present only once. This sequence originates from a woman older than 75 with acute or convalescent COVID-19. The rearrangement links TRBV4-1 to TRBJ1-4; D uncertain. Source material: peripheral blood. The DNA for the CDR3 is TGCGCCAGCAGCCAAGTACATAATGAAAAACTGTTTTTT. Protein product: CASSQVHNEKLFF.